The clone carrying this T cell receptor (beta chain) was seen repeatedly, ten times or more. These data are taken from a study of metastatic and nonmetastatic thyroid tumors. The CDR3 totals 15 residues. V dropped 8 bases and J dropped 10 bases, with 23 bases sitting between them. The germline V gene has CDR1 WSHSY and CDR2 SAAADI. MiXCR reprocessed the PCR reads for TCRdb. The sample comprises tens of thousands of clones, about a sixth of which are singletons, and around 5.9% rests with the top ten. Thyroid surgery was performed in patients who had received no treatment beforehand. The receptor comes from a male donor with papillary thyroid cancer or a benign thyroid nodule (not recorded which). Some clones in this sample may be carry-over from other donors' samples. V usage is TRBV10-2 and J usage is TRBJ2-2; D might be TRBD2 (6 bases). Sample: blood. Here the CDR3 reads CASLPSRETSVELFF. CDR3 sequence (DNA): TGCGCCAGCCTCCCCTCTCGGGAGACCTCCGTGGAGCTGTTTTTT.